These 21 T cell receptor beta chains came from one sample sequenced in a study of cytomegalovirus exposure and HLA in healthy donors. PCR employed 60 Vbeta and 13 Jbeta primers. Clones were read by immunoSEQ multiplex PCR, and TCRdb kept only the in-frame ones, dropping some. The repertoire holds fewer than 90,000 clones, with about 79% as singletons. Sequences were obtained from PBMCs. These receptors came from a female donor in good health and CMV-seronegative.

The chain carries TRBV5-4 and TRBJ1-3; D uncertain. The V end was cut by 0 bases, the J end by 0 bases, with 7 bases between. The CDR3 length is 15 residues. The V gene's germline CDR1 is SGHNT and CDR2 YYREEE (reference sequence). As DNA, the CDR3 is TGTGCCAGCAGCTTGGGGGCTTTCTCTGGAAACACCATATATTTT. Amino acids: CASSLGAFSGNTIYF. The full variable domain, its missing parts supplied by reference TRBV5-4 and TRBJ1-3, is ETGVTQSPTHLIKTRGQQVTLRCSSQSGHNTVSWYQQALGQGPQFIFQYYREEENGRGNFPPRFSGLQFPNYSSELNVNALELDDSALYLCASSLGAFSGNTIYFGEGSWLTVV.

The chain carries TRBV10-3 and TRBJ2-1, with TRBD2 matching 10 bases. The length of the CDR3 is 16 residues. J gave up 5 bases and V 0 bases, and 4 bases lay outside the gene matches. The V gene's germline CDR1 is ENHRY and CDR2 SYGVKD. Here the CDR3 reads CAISESLAGDHNEQFF. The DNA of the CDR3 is TGTGCCATCAGTGAGTCCCTAGCGGGGGACCACAATGAGCAGTTCTTC.

Here the CDR3 DNA reads TGTGCCAGCAGCTCAGGGATCGGCGGGGAGCTGTTTTTT. Translating gives CASSSGIGGELFF. This chain joins TRBV11-3 and TRBJ2-2; possibly TRBD1 for D (5 bases). The CDR3 has 13 residues. Germline lookup yields CDR1 SGHNT and CDR2 YENEEA. V lost 4 bases, J lost 7 bases, and 10 bases lay in between.

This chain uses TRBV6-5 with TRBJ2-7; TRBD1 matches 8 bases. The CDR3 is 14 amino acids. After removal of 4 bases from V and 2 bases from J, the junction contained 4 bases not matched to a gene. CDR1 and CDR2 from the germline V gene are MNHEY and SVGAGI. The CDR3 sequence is CASSWGTGTYEQYF. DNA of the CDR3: TGTGCCAGCAGTTGGGGGACAGGAACCTACGAGCAGTACTTC.

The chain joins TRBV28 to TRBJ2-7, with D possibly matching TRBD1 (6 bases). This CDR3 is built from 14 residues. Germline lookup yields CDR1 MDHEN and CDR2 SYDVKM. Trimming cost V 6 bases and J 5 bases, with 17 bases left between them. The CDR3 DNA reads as TGTGCCAGCAGCCGAGCGACGTGGACAGACGAGCAGTACTTC. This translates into CASSRATWTDEQYF.

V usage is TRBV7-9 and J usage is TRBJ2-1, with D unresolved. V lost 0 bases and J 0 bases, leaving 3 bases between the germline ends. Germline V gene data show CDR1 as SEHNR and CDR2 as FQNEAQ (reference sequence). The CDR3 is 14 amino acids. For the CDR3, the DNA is TGTGCCAGCAGCTTAGCGAGCTCCTACAATGAGCAGTTCTTC. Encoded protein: CASSLASSYNEQFF.

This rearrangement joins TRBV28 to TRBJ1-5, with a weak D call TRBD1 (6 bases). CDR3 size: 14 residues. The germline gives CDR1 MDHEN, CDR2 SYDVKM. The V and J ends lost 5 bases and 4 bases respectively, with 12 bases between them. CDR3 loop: CASSPYTGNQPQHF. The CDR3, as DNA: TGTGCCAGCAGTCCATATACAGGGAATCAGCCCCAGCATTTT.

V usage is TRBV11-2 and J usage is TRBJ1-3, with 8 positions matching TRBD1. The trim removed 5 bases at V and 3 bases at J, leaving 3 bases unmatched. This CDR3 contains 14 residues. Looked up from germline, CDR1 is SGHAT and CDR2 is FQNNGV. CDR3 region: CASSQGANGNTIYF. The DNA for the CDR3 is TGTGCCAGCAGCCAGGGGGCGAATGGAAACACCATATATTTT.

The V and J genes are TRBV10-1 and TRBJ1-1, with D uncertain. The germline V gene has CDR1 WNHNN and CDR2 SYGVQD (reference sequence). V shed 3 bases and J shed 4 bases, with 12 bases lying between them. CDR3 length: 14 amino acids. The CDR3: CASSDGGVATEAFF. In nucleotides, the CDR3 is TGCGCCAGCAGTGACGGCGGGGTAGCCACTGAAGCTTTCTTT.

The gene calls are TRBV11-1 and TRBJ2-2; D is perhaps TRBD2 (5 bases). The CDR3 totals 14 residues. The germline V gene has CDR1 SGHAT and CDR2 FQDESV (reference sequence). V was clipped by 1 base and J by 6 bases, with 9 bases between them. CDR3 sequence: CASSLVGDAGELFF. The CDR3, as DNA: TGTGCCAGCAGCTTAGTCGGGGATGCCGGGGAGCTGTTTTTT.

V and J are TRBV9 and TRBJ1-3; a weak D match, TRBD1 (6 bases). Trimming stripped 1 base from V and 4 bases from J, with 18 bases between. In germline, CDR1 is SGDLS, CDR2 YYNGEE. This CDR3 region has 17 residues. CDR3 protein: CASSVSWGQGWGNTIYF. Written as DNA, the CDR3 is TGTGCCAGCAGCGTATCGTGGGGACAAGGTTGGGGAAACACCATATATTTT.

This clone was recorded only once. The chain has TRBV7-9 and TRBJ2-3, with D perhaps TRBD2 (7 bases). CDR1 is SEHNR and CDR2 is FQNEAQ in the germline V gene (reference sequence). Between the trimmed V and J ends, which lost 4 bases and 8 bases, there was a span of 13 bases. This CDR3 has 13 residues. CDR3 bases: TGTGCCAGCAGCTACGGGGGGCGGGCTACGCAGTATTTT. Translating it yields CASSYGGRATQYF.

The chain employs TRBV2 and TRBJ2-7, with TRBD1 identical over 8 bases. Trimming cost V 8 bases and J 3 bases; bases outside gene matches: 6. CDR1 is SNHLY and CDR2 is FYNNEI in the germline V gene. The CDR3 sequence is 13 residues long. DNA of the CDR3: TGTGCCAGCGCCCGACAGGGGCTCTACGAGCAGTACTTC. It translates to CASARQGLYEQYF. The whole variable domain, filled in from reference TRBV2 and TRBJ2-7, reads EPEVTQTPSHQVTQMGQEVILRCVPISNHLYFYWYRQILGQKVEFLVSFYNNEISEKSEIFDDQFSVERPDGSNFTLKIRSTKLEDSAMYFCASARQGLYEQYFGPGTRLTVT.

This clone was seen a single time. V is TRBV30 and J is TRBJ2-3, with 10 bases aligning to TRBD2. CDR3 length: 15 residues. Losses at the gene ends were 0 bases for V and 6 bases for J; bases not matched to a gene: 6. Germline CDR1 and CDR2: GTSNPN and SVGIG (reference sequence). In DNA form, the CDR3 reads TGTGCCTGGAGTGTACGGGGGGGACTAGCGGATACGCAGTATTTT. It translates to CAWSVRGGLADTQYF.

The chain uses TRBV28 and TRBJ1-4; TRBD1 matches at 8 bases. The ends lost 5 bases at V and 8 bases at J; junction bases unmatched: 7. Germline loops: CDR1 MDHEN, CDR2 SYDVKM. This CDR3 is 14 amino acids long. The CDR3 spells CASSDRGVEEKLFF. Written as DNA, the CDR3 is TGTGCCAGCAGTGACAGGGGAGTTGAGGAAAAACTGTTTTTT.

The CDR3 DNA reads as TGTGCCAGCAGCCCAAACCCTCGGACAGGGAGCACAGATACGCAGTATTTT. Its protein is CASSPNPRTGSTDTQYF. The V call is TRBV7-9, the J call TRBJ2-3; 8 bases align to TRBD1. Trimming removed 5 bases from V and 0 bases from J; junction bases left unmatched: 10. Germline V gives CDR1 SEHNR, CDR2 FQNEAQ (reference sequence). This CDR3 comprises 17 residues.

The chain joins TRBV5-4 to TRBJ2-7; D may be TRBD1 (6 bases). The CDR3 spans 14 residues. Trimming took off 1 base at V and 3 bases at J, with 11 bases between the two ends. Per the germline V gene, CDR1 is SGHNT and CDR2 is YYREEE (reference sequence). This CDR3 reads CASSLTGTYYEQYF. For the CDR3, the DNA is TGTGCCAGCAGCTTGACAGGGACCTACTACGAGCAGTACTTC.

As DNA, the CDR3 is TGTGCCAGCAGTCGGAGGGGGGGGGAGACCCAGTACTTC. Protein: CASSRRGGETQYF. The chain uses TRBV6-1 and TRBJ2-5; a weak D match, TRBD2 (7 bases). The CDR3 runs to 13 residues. Trimming took off 5 bases at V and 5 bases at J, with 12 bases between the two ends. Germline values: CDR1 MNHNS, CDR2 SASEGT.

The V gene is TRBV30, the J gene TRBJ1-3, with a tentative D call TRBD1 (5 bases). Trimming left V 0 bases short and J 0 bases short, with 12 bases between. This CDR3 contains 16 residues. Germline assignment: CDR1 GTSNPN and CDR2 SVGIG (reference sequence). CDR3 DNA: TGTGCCTGGAGTGTAAACTCAGGGTACTCTGGAAACACCATATATTTT. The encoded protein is CAWSVNSGYSGNTIYF.

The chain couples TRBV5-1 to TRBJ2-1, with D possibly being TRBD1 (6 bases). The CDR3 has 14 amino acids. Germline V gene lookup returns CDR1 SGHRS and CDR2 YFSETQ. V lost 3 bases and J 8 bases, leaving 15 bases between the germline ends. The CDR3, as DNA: TGCGCCAGCAGCTCCCTTACAGGGTTGGATGAGCAGTTCTTC. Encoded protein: CASSSLTGLDEQFF.

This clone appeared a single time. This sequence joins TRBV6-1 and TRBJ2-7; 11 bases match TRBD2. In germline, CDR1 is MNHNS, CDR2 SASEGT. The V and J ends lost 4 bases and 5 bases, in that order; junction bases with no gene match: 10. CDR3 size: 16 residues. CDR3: CASSATSGTTYNEQYF. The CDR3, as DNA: TGTGCCAGCAGTGCGACTAGCGGGACAACTTATAACGAGCAGTACTTC.